This TCR beta chain was sequenced during a study of human T cells and chemical hapten exposure (dated by TCRdb to about 2021). With respect to the entire study: For sensitization, 2% DPC in acetone was applied to a roughly 2 cm by roughly 2 cm area of upper inner arm skin. Patch testing was performed on the upper back with Finn chambers containing 0.01% DPC, and the patch tests were scored after 6 days according to International Contact Dermatitis Research Group standards. Patients additionally received weekly therapeutic DPC doses to the scalp throughout the approximately 25-week study period. Nearly 30 alopecia patients gave blood for TCR sequencing at one to four time points (pre-sensitization, 2, 6 and 24 weeks). In alopecia patients, the study followed how the peripheral blood TCR repertoire changed in vivo over primary and secondary sensitization to diphenylcyclopropenone (DPC), a hapten. The mostly female patient cohort included alopecia areata with under or over 50% scalp involvement, alopecia totalis and alopecia universalis. Libraries were combined into a pool for sequencing, and differences in TCR yield between samples came mainly from small differences in library volumes within the pool. Patient blood was sampled pre-sensitization (week 0) and at 2, 6 and about 24 weeks after DPC sensitization.

Including the terminal cysteine and phenylalanine, the CDR3 comprises 17 residues. Kept here is only the CDR3 DNA, which spans 51 bases and is read in frame from base 1. The junction shows trimming of 2 bases on V and 5 bases on J, plus 21 bases between the germline ends. For CDR1 and CDR2, the germline V gene lists MRHNA and SNTAGT. The time point label, as the study defines it: pre-sensitization, week 0. The label giving this sample's treatment or condition can be read as: therapeutic diphenylcyclopropenone sensitization with weekly scalp DPC. At every patch-test visit, the blood draw took place before the patch test was put on. Eligible patients were aged 18 to 70, diagnosed with alopecia, deemed suitable for DPC therapy, and excluded if pregnant. Total RNA was extracted from unfractionated whole blood collected in Tempus Blood RNA tubes. This clonotype was seen a few times. The specificity of this receptor is unknown. Base qualities are missing; no much larger clone stands one base away.

The library was built by means of RACE. The data were produced on a NextSeq 500. During library preparation, unique molecular identifiers were attached to individual cDNA molecules so that TCRs could be counted quantitatively and reproducibly. Both TCR alpha and TCR beta chains were sequenced from each blood RNA sample. The authors' analysis ran thus. A median of about 87,000 TCRs per sample was observed, with a range of roughly 23,224 to 750,000. V, J and CDR3 annotation of the TCR reads was carried out using the Decombinator software suite. For PS versus PT1 abundance plots, all samples were subsampled to the same number of TCRs (28,000). Expanded TCRs were defined as absent before sensitization and observed at least eight times at the 2-week time point. The public sequencing data were trimmed at Q25 with fastp and processed into clonotypes with MiXCR by TCRdb, which kept only in-frame beta chains. Entries are consolidated by CDR3 protein sequence, retaining the most common genes and DNA. TCRdb, rather than the study authors, made the V and J calls. The sample has about 270,000 distinct CDR3 sequences on record, around 7% of them singletons. The ten largest clones represent 0.9% to 1.5% of the sample.

Beyond this particular receptor, the publication reports: Patch test score was positively correlated with the number of PT1 expanded TCRs, with significance at thresholds 8, 16 and 32 but not at 4. No change with DPC sensitization was found in the number of TCRs above 1 in 1000 frequency, and no evidence of global repertoire structure alterations was found. After repeated subsampling, the strength of the expansion versus patch-test correlation and the threshold at which it became significant changed. Because every patient had alopecia, a presumed autoimmune disease, the patients' immune response might differ from that of healthy individuals. Compared with pre-sensitization or healthy control sets, expanded TCRs formed significantly more large CDR3 similarity clusters, which is consistent with antigen-driven responses.

This receptor was obtained from a man between 18 and 29 years old with alopecia areata. Some clones in this sample may be carry-over from other donors' samples. The material sequenced was whole blood, taken in connection with sensitization to the hapten diphenylcyclopropenone (DPC). The chain couples TRBV6-4 to TRBJ2-5; the D segment cannot be called with confidence. The CDR3 corresponds to CASSDDPSRILTETQYF. DNA sequence: TGTGCCAGCAGTGACGACCCTAGTCGAATTCTCACTGAGACCCAGTACTTC.